The present TCR beta chain was sequenced within a study of cytomegalovirus exposure and HLA in healthy donors. Primers for the PCR totalled 60 Vbeta and 13 Jbeta. The repertoire was sequenced with immunoSEQ multiplex PCR; TCRdb's copy has only in-frame clones and lacks some. The table shows fewer than 200,000 clones, with roughly 78% occurring only once. The CDR3 covers 13 residues. V gave up 6 bases and J gave up 9 bases, with 12 bases separating them. CDR1 MNHNS and CDR2 SASEGT come from the germline V gene. A few counts support this clone. Its specificity is unknown. Whole-study findings and limits: Some segments of the V type, notably TRBV6-2 and TRBV6-3, were excluded as indistinguishable. A later analysis associated some 18,000 TCR beta sequences with HLA alleles at a 0.05 false discovery rate. In most subjects, TCR beta sequences reportedly gave accurate predictions of HLA-A and HLA-B alleles. In a later analysis, a genetic analysis reported fewer productive-TCR N-insertions in an Asian-associated ancestry cluster than the cohort average.

Sequenced: PBMCs. The chain carries TRBV6-1 and TRBJ1-6; D is undetermined. The receptor was isolated from a man in his forties in good health and CMV-seropositive. The CDR3 bases are TGTGCCAGCAGCACTCGAGGTGTTTCACCCCTCCACTTT. Residues: CASSTRGVSPLHF.